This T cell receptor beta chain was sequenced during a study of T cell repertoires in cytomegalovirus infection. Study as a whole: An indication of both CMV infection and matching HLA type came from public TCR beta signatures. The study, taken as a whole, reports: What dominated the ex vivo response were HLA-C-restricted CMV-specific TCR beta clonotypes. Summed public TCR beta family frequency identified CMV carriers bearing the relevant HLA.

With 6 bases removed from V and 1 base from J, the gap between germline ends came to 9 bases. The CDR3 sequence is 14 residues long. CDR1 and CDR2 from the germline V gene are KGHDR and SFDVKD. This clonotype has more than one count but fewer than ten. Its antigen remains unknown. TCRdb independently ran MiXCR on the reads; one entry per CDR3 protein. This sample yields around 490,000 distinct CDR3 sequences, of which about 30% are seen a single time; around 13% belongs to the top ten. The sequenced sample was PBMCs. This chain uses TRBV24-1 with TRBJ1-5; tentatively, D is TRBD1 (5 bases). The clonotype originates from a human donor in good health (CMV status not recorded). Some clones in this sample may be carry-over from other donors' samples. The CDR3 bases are TGTGCCACCAGTCCAGGGCAGAGCAATCAGCCCCAGCATTTT. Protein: CATSPGQSNQPQHF.